This entry lists 22 T cell receptor beta chains sequenced from one sample in a study of regulatory T cells in long-lasting Graves disease. Researchers made TCR beta libraries by using iRepertoire HTBI primers and running Arm-PCR on CDR3 regions. TCRdb used MiXCR to reprocess the multiplex PCR reads, holding one entry per CDR3 protein. The data show about 440,000 distinct CDR3 sequences, less than 20% seen once. The time point is: newly diagnosed GD, antithyroid drugs for less than 3 months. Preparation of the TCR library used RNA extracted from PBMCs. Separately, the same data were catalogued under a study of T cells in Graves' hyperthyroidism and ophthalmopathy.

The sequencing used peripheral blood mononuclear cells (PBMCs), collected at new diagnosis, from a patient treated with antithyroid drugs. All receptors derive from a woman in her twenties or thirties with Graves disease.

In its sample, this clonotype was seen many times. The gene calls are TRBV18 and TRBJ2-5; no reliable D call. CDR1 is KGHSH and CDR2 is LQKENI in the germline V gene. This CDR3 has 12 residues. The V end was cut by 2 bases, the J end by 5 bases, with 6 bases between. Here the CDR3 reads CASSPTFETQYF. CDR3 in DNA: TGTGCCAGCTCACCAACTTTCGAGACCCAGTACTTC.

This clonotype was observed a few times. The V call is TRBV19, the J call TRBJ2-4; 7 bases align to TRBD1. CDR3 size: 16 residues. V lost 3 bases and J lost 4; bases outside the gene matches: 9. Germline CDR1 is LNHDA and CDR2 is SQIVND (reference sequence). The CDR3 DNA follows: TGTGCCAGTAGTATCGCGAGGGGGCGACGTAAAAACATTCAGTACTTC. It codes for CASSIARGRRKNIQYF.

This clonotype occurred a few times. A much larger clone differs by one base, so this may be a read error. The genes are TRBV28 and TRBJ1-1; D perhaps matches TRBD1 (5 bases). The CDR3 extends over 15 amino acids. Per germline, CDR1 MDHEN and CDR2 SYDVKM. Trimming shortened V by 6 bases and J by 1 base, and 15 bases separated the two germline ends. CDR3 residues: CASRPQPGRNTEAFF. DNA for the CDR3: TGTGCCAGCAGACCCCAACCAGGGAGGAACACTGAAGCTTTCTTT.

This clonotype showed up just a few times. The chain employs TRBV7-6 and TRBJ1-6, with D possibly being TRBD1 (5 bases). The germline V gene has CDR1 SGHVS and CDR2 FNYEAQ. This CDR3 has 15 residues. V was clipped by 5 bases and J by 2 bases, with 10 bases between them. The DNA of the CDR3 is TGTGCCAGCAGCCGCGACAGCACCTATAATTCACCCCTCCACTTT. Translation: CASSRDSTYNSPLHF.

This clonotype was observed at least ten times. The V and J genes are TRBV12-3 or TRBV12-4 and TRBJ2-6; no clear D. Trimming pared 1 base from V and 2 bases from J, leaving 6 bases between. This CDR3 region has 15 residues. The CDR3 region has the DNA TGTGCCAGCAGTTTAGTTAATCCTGGGGCCAACGTCCTGACTTTC. Its translation: CASSLVNPGANVLTF.

Ten or more counts support this clonotype. V is TRBV11-2 and J is TRBJ1-3; weak D call: TRBD1 (6 bases). This CDR3 is built from 13 residues. Germline V gene lookup returns CDR1 SGHAT and CDR2 FQNNGV. Trimming took 6 bases from V and 4 from J, leaving 10 bases between them. As DNA, the CDR3 is TGTGCCAGCAGAGGGGGAATCGGAAACACCATATATTTT. Amino acids: CASRGGIGNTIYF.

This clonotype appeared many times. The V gene is TRBV20-1, the J gene TRBJ2-7, with 7 bases that match TRBD2. The CDR3 extends over 14 amino acids. The V segment lost 3 bases and the J segment 3 bases; nucleotides outside the gene matches: 8. Germline loops: CDR1 DFQATT, CDR2 SNEGSKA (reference sequence). The CDR3 spells CSASGLADDYEQYF. The DNA for the CDR3 is TGCAGTGCTAGTGGGCTAGCGGACGACTACGAGCAGTACTTC.

This clonotype came up many times. The CDR3 bases are TGTGCCAGCAGCTTGGATGCAGATACGCAGTATTTT. Protein product: CASSLDADTQYF. V gene TRBV7-9 combines with J gene TRBJ2-3; D is undetermined. The CDR3 has 12 residues. Trimming shortened V by 3 bases and J by 4 bases, and 5 bases separated the two germline ends. Per germline, CDR1 SEHNR and CDR2 FQNEAQ (reference sequence).

In this sample, this clonotype turned up a few times. The chain's CDR3 is CASSKFDRVGEAFF. The CDR3 nucleotides are TGTGCCAGTAGTAAGTTCGACAGGGTGGGAGAAGCTTTCTTT. The chain has TRBV19 and TRBJ1-1, with 7 nucleotides matching TRBD1. CDR1 and CDR2 from the germline V gene are LNHDA and SQIVND (reference sequence). The CDR3 is made up of 14 amino acids. V lost 4 bases, J lost 8 bases, and 10 bases stayed unmatched.

As regards this clonotype: A much larger clone is a single base away; this may be a read error. The rearrangement uses TRBV2 and TRBJ2-6; TRBD1 is a possible D gene (6 bases). The germline gives CDR1 SNHLY, CDR2 FYNNEI. CDR3 length equals 15 residues. Trimming cost V 11 bases and J 1 base, with 15 bases left between them. The CDR3 DNA reads TGTGCCCGGACAGTTGTCCGATCTGGGGCCAACGTCCTGACTTTC. It specifies CARTVVRSGANVLTF.

V gene TRBV12-3 or TRBV12-4 combines with J gene TRBJ1-4, with unresolved D. This CDR3 comprises 12 residues. V lost 4 bases and J 5 bases, leaving 5 bases between the germline ends. This CDR3 reads CASSSPNEKLFF. In nucleotides, the CDR3 is TGTGCCAGCAGTTCCCCAAATGAAAAACTGTTTTTT.

Remarks on this clonotype: Since the CDR3 does not end with the conserved phenylalanine or tryptophan, this likely comes from a read error. The rearrangement links TRBV20-1 to TRBJ1-2; weak D call: TRBD1 (5 bases). Germline CDR1 DFQATT, CDR2 SNEGSKA (reference sequence). Trimming stripped 5 bases from V and 2 bases from J, with 15 bases between. The CDR3 is 14 residues long. The CDR3 nucleotides read TGCAGTGCTTCGGGAGGGGCTCTGAACTATGGCTACACCCTC. It is translated as CSASGGALNYGYTL.

A word on this clonotype: A much larger clonotype is one base distant, so this may be a read error. CDR3 sequence: CANSYSMSAHDSAYEQYF. In DNA, the CDR3 is TGTGCCAACAGTTACTCGATGTCAGCCCACGACAGCGCCTACGAGCAGTACTTC. V is TRBV6-2 or TRBV6-3 and J is TRBJ2-7, with D perhaps TRBD1 (5 bases). The length of the CDR3 is 18 residues. Germline lookup yields CDR1 MNHEY and CDR2 SVGEGT.

As concerns this clonotype: A much larger clone differs from this one at a single base, so this may be a read error. The chain carries TRBV5-1 and TRBJ1-1; TRBD1 agrees at 12 bases. Looked up from germline, CDR1 is SGHRS and CDR2 is YFSETQ. CDR3 length: 14 amino acids. This CDR3 is CASSWGTGGTEASF. Written as DNA, the CDR3 is TGCGCCAGCAGCTGGGGGACAGGGGGCACTGAAGCTTCCTTT.

This clonotype has only a few counts. The chain links TRBV19 to TRBJ1-5, with D maybe TRBD1 (5 bases). The CDR3 runs to 13 residues. CDR1 and CDR2 (germline): LNHDA, SQIVND (reference sequence). With 6 bases removed from V and 9 bases from J, the gap between germline ends came to 15 bases. CDR3 sequence (DNA): TGTGCCAGTAGAGAAAACCCAGGGTGGCCCCAGCATTTT. Translation gives CASRENPGWPQHF.

This clonotype was seen a few times. The chain has TRBV28 and TRBJ2-1; TRBD1 aligns across 7 bases. V shed 7 bases and J 6 bases; nucleotides not matched to a gene: 9. From germline, CDR1 is MDHEN and CDR2 SYDVKM. CDR3 length equals 14 residues. CDR3 nucleotides: TGTGCCAGCACCAACAGGGGCATTATCAATGAGCAGTTCTTC. It yields the protein CASTNRGIINEQFF. Based on the CDR3 plus reference TRBV28 and TRBJ2-1, the full variable domain is DVKVTQSSRYLVKRTGEKVFLECVQDMDHENMFWYRQDPGLGLRLIYFSYDVKMKEKGDIPEGYSVSREKKERFSLILESASTNQTSMYLCASTNRGIINEQFFGPGTRLTVL.

The rearrangement links TRBV18 to TRBJ1-1, with 11 bases fitting TRBD1. J was trimmed by 3 bases and V by 4 bases; bases with no gene match: 10. This CDR3 comprises 17 residues. CDR1 is KGHSH, CDR2 LQKENI, per germline. CDR3 sequence: CASSLGTGGIFDTEAFF. In DNA, the CDR3 is TGTGCCAGCTCACTGGGGACAGGGGGGATCTTTGACACTGAAGCTTTCTTT. The whole variable domain, filled in from reference TRBV18 and TRBJ1-1, reads NAGVMQNPRHLVRRRGQEARLRCSPMKGHSHVYWYRQLPEEGLKFMVYLQKENIIDESGMPKERFSAEFPKEGPSILRIQQVVRGDSAAYFCASSLGTGGIFDTEAFFGQGTRLTVV.

A few counts support this clonotype. Here the CDR3 reads CASRAPGTPWREQYF. In DNA, the CDR3 is TGTGCCAGCAGGGCACCCGGGACGCCATGGAGGGAGCAGTACTTC. The gene calls are TRBV27 and TRBJ2-7, with D possibly called TRBD1 or TRBD2 (5 bases each). The length of the CDR3 is 15 residues. Germline V CDR1 and CDR2: MNHEY, SMNVEV (reference sequence). V was clipped by 6 bases and J by 7 bases, with 22 bases between them.

This chain joins TRBV6-2 or TRBV6-3 and TRBJ2-4, with D perhaps matching TRBD1 or TRBD2 (5 bases each). V dropped 8 bases and J dropped 0 bases, with 14 bases sitting between them. This CDR3 region has 15 residues. Germline assignment: CDR1 MNHEY and CDR2 SVGEGT. The CDR3 nucleotides read TGTGCCAGCGCCTTCCGGGGCCTAGCCAAAAACATTCAGTACTTC. It translates to CASAFRGLAKNIQYF.

Only a few counts were recorded for this clonotype. The V call is TRBV10-3, the J call TRBJ1-5; 8 nucleotides match TRBD1. CDR3 length equals 14 residues. CDR1 and CDR2 (germline): ENHRY, SYGVKD. Losses at the gene ends were 6 bases for V and 1 base for J; bases not matched to a gene: 2. CDR3 DNA: TGTGCCATCAGGGACAGGGAAAGCAATCAGCCCCAGCATTTT. Residues: CAIRDRESNQPQHF.

This clonotype was recorded many times. This chain uses TRBV6-2 or TRBV6-3 with TRBJ1-2; D is possibly TRBD1 (5 bases). With 6 bases removed from V and 2 bases from J, the gap between germline ends came to 22 bases. This CDR3 has 17 residues. Per germline, CDR1 MNHEY and CDR2 SVGEGT. As DNA, the CDR3 is TGTGCCAGCAGAGGTCCACTGGTTGGGACTGAAAACTATGGCTACACCTTC. This translates into CASRGPLVGTENYGYTF.

This clonotype was detected a few times. The chain has TRBV6-5 and TRBJ2-3; no clear D gene. Deletions cut 0 bases from V and 0 bases from J, with 7 bases between. Germline V gives CDR1 MNHEY, CDR2 SVGAGI. This CDR3 has 15 residues. CDR3 bases: TGTGCCAGCAGTTACTCGGACCTGAGCACAGATACGCAGTATTTT. This codes for CASSYSDLSTDTQYF.